Following are 10 T cell receptor beta chains from one sample sequenced in a study of T cell responses to AZD1222 COVID-19 vaccine. The assay was immunoSEQ multiplex PCR, and TCRdb's table has in-frame clones only and misses some. The sample includes under 200,000 clones, 90% to 95% of them seen just once. This material consisted of peripheral blood, taken on day 0 of MenACWY control vaccination. These receptors all stem from an adult in good health.

This sequence joins TRBV11-2 and TRBJ1-1; D gene unclear. CDR1 is SGHAT and CDR2 is FQNNGV in the germline V gene. Trimming pared 5 bases from V and 2 bases from J, leaving 9 bases between. The CDR3 totals 13 residues. The CDR3 spells CASSVTDNTEAFF. In DNA, the CDR3 is TGTGCCAGCAGCGTAACGGATAACACTGAAGCTTTCTTT.

This clone was counted only a few times. The chain recombines TRBV12-5 with TRBJ1-5; D not certain. This CDR3 is built from 13 residues. With 1 base removed from V and 4 bases from J, the gap between germline ends came to 5 bases. Germline CDR1 is LGHNT and CDR2 is FRNRAP. The CDR3 DNA reads as TGTGCTAGTGGTTTGGAGGGAAATCAGCCCCAGCATTTT. Translating gives CASGLEGNQPQHF.

The chain carries TRBV4-2 and TRBJ1-5, with a tentative D call TRBD1 (5 bases). Germline V CDR1 and CDR2: LGHNA, YNFKEQ. The CDR3 has 15 amino acids. V lost 2 bases, J lost 10 bases, and 18 bases lay in between. The CDR3 loop is CASSQPRDLKRPQHF. CDR3 in DNA: TGTGCCAGCAGCCAACCCCGGGACCTAAAACGTCCCCAGCATTTT.

The V call is TRBV4-3, the J call TRBJ2-7, with TRBD1 identical over 10 bases. V dropped 4 bases and J dropped 2; count of bases not matched to a gene: 2. Germline CDR1 LGHNA, CDR2 YSLEER. The CDR3 is made up of 14 amino acids. The CDR3: CASSRDRGAYEQYF. In nucleotides, the CDR3 is TGCGCCAGCAGCCGGGACAGGGGAGCCTACGAGCAGTACTTC.

This chain connects TRBV4-2 to TRBJ1-5, with D perhaps TRBD1 (6 bases). Trimming cost V 1 base and J 0 bases, with 10 bases left between them. The CDR3 totals 16 residues. Germline CDR1 LGHNA, CDR2 YNFKEQ. The CDR3 sequence: CASSQGGANSNQPQHF. Written as DNA, the CDR3 is TGTGCCAGCAGCCAAGGGGGGGCGAATAGCAATCAGCCCCAGCATTTT.

The chain joins TRBV19 to TRBJ2-7; TRBD2 aligns across 8 bases. This CDR3 is 15 amino acids long. The V segment lost 1 base and the J segment 6 bases; nucleotides outside the gene matches: 8. CDR1 LNHDA and CDR2 SQIVND come from the germline V gene (reference sequence). CDR3 DNA: TGTGCCAGTAGTATAGGGGGACTAGGACCGCTCGAGCAGTACTTC. Its protein is CASSIGGLGPLEQYF.

The chain couples TRBV27 to TRBJ2-7; 7 positions match TRBD1. V trimming: 5 bases; J trimming: 0 bases; junction bases outside the gene matches: 4. The CDR3 runs 14 residues. Per the germline V gene, CDR1 is MNHEY and CDR2 is SMNVEV (reference sequence). The CDR3: CASSINRGSYEQYF. The CDR3 bases are TGTGCCAGCAGTATCAACAGGGGCTCCTACGAGCAGTACTTC.

The chain combines TRBV28 with TRBJ1-5; D possibly corresponds to TRBD1 (5 bases). V lost 2 bases and J lost 0, with 8 bases in between. The germline CDR1 and CDR2 sequences are MDHEN and SYDVKM. The CDR3 contains 15 residues. CDR3 in amino acids: CASSLRDVSNQPQHF. The DNA of the CDR3 is TGTGCCAGCAGTTTACGGGACGTTAGCAATCAGCCCCAGCATTTT.

This chain connects TRBV7-6 to TRBJ1-1, with D uncertain. This CDR3 has 15 residues. Germline-derived CDR1 and CDR2 are SGHVS and FNYEAQ. With 2 bases removed from V and 0 bases from J, the gap between germline ends came to 10 bases. The CDR3 region has the DNA TGTGCCAGCAGCTTACGCGGGCATATGAACACTGAAGCTTTCTTT. Its protein is CASSLRGHMNTEAFF.

In its sample, this clone was seen once. This CDR3 is also generated by other DNA sequences in the sample. V gene TRBV9 combines with J gene TRBJ1-5, with D possibly TRBD1 on 5 matching bases. V was clipped by 0 bases and J by 3 bases, with 10 bases between them. CDR3 length: 15 amino acids. Per the germline V gene, CDR1 is SGDLS and CDR2 is YYNGEE. CDR3 loop: CASSVAPGPNQPQHF. In nucleotides, the CDR3 is TGTGCCAGCAGCGTAGCACCAGGGCCCAATCAGCCCCAGCATTTT.